This T cell receptor (beta chain) was captured in a study of cytomegalovirus exposure and HLA in healthy donors. CDR3 length: 18 amino acids. V was pared by 2 bases and J by 3 bases, with 19 bases of the junction left unmatched. Germline assignment: CDR1 GTSNPN and CDR2 SVGIG (reference sequence). Not recorded for this donor was the CMV serostatus. The PCR contained 60 Vbeta and 13 Jbeta primers. The data were produced by immunoSEQ multiplex PCR, yet TCRdb's version contains in-frame clones alone and is incomplete. Among around 130,000 clones listed, about 78% were seen once. This receptor was identified in a human donor in good health. The sequencing input was PBMCs. V usage is TRBV30 and J usage is TRBJ2-7, with 7 positions matching TRBD2. CDR3 nucleotides: TGTGCCTGGAGTCCCTTAGCAATGGGGAGGGCCCGGTTCTACGAGCAGTACTTC. Translated, it gives CAWSPLAMGRARFYEQYF.